This entry lists 11 T cell receptor beta chains sequenced from one sample in a study of T cell responses to AZD1222 COVID-19 vaccine. Only in-frame clones appear in the TCRdb table, and some are missing; sequencing was by immunoSEQ multiplex PCR. The top ten clones hold 8% to 10% of a sample with some 140,000 clones, roughly nine tenths of them seen once. Sequenced here: peripheral blood, sampled 28 days after the second AZD1222 dose. The receptors shown here come from an adult who received the AZD1222 COVID-19 vaccine.

The chain joins TRBV30 to TRBJ1-2; the D gene is possibly TRBD1 (6 bases). Germline CDR1 GTSNPN, CDR2 SVGIG (reference sequence). The CDR3 consists of 14 residues. The ends were cut back, 3 bases at V and 2 bases at J, with 13 bases in the middle. The CDR3: CAWSLDSTNYGYTF. CDR3 sequence (DNA): TGTGCCTGGAGCCTGGACAGTACCAACTATGGCTACACCTTC. The entire variable domain, with the rest obtained from reference TRBV30 and TRBJ1-2, is as follows: SQTIHQWPATLVQPVGSPLSLECTVEGTSNPNLYWYRQAAGRGLQLLFYSVGIGQISSEVPQNLSASRPQDRQFILSSKKLLLSDSGFYLCAWSLDSTNYGYTFGSGTRLTVV.

CDR3 sequence: CASSLYLHLRDGYTF. CDR3 sequence (DNA): TGTGCCAGCAGCTTGTATCTCCACCTCAGGGATGGCTACACCTTC. J is TRBJ1-2 and V is TRBV5-6, with D possibly being TRBD1 (5 bases). With 1 base removed from V and 6 bases from J, the gap between germline ends came to 16 bases. The CDR3 length is 15 residues. From germline, CDR1 is SGHDT and CDR2 YYEEEE.

The CDR3 region has the DNA TGTGCCAGCAGCCAACACCCTCTAGGGGGTAATCAGCCCCAGCATTTT. Protein product: CASSQHPLGGNQPQHF. This chain connects TRBV3-1 (or the pseudogene TRBV3-2) to TRBJ1-5; D may be TRBD1 (6 bases). CDR3 size: 16 residues. V lost 2 bases and J lost 4, with 15 bases in between. The germline V gene has CDR1 LGHDT and CDR2 YNNKEL (reference sequence).

V gene TRBV5-4 combines with J gene TRBJ2-2; D could derive from TRBD1 or TRBD2 (6 bases each). The CDR3 is 15 amino acids. V was trimmed by 2 bases and J by 4 bases, leaving 12 bases between them. In germline, CDR1 is SGHNT, CDR2 YYREEE (reference sequence). The CDR3 DNA follows: TGTGCCAGCAGCTTTACGGGGGCCCTCACCGGGGAGCTGTTTTTT. It is translated as CASSFTGALTGELFF.

V gene TRBV30 combines with J gene TRBJ2-7, with D unclear. Germline lookup yields CDR1 GTSNPN and CDR2 SVGIG (reference sequence). The CDR3 is made up of 14 amino acids. Trimming removed 3 bases at V and 1 base at J, with 13 bases between. The CDR3 is CAWRVVSSSYEQYF. The CDR3 nucleotides are TGTGCCTGGAGGGTCGTCTCATCTTCCTACGAGCAGTACTTC.

This sequence joins TRBV30 and TRBJ1-1; 7 bases agree with TRBD1. This CDR3 is built from 11 residues. Trimming cost V 7 bases and J 5 bases; bases outside gene matches: 4. Germline V lookup: CDR1 GTSNPN, CDR2 SVGIG (reference sequence). The CDR3 nucleotides are TGTGCCTTAGAACAGGGGACTGAAGCTTTCTTT. Translating it yields CALEQGTEAFF. Full variable domain (rest looked up from reference TRBV30 and TRBJ1-1): SQTIHQWPATLVQPVGSPLSLECTVEGTSNPNLYWYRQAAGRGLQLLFYSVGIGQISSEVPQNLSASRPQDRQFILSSKKLLLSDSGFYLCALEQGTEAFFGQGTRLTVV.

CDR3 coding DNA: TGTGCCAGCAGCACGGGGACAGATAATTCACCCCTCCACTTT. Its protein is CASSTGTDNSPLHF. The chain recombines TRBV7-9 with TRBJ1-6, with TRBD1 matching 7 bases. J gave up 5 bases and V 5 bases, and 3 bases lay outside the gene matches. The CDR3 covers 14 residues. Germline V gene data show CDR1 as SEHNR and CDR2 as FQNEAQ (reference sequence).

The V gene is TRBV5-1, the J gene TRBJ2-7; 11 bases align to TRBD1. Trimming at V came to 6 bases and at J to 0 bases, leaving 8 bases not matched to a gene. The CDR3 is 16 amino acids. CDR1 is SGHRS and CDR2 is YFSETQ in the germline V gene. In DNA, the CDR3 is TGCGCCAGCAAGGGGACCGGGACAGGGGGCTCCTACGAGCAGTACTTC. Its protein is CASKGTGTGGSYEQYF.

This clone was seen a few times. The chain combines TRBV4-2 with TRBJ2-7; 10 nucleotides match TRBD1. Germline-derived CDR1 and CDR2 are LGHNA and YNFKEQ. CDR3 size: 15 residues. V gave up 2 bases and J gave up 4 bases; unmatched junction bases: 5. The CDR3 loop reads CASSQPGTGEYEQYF. The DNA of the CDR3 is TGTGCCAGCAGCCAACCCGGGACAGGGGAGTACGAGCAGTACTTC.

This chain links TRBV4-3 with TRBJ1-1; the D gene is possibly TRBD1 (5 bases). The CDR3 runs to 15 residues. Trimming stripped 5 bases from V and 4 bases from J, with 17 bases between. Per the germline V gene, CDR1 is LGHNA and CDR2 is YSLEER. The CDR3 region has the DNA TGCGCCAGCAGCGACGGAGGGAGGGGTAGCACTGAAGCTTTCTTT. Translating gives CASSDGGRGSTEAFF.

The chain carries TRBV18 and TRBJ2-3, with a possible D match to TRBD1 (6 bases). Looked up from germline, CDR1 is KGHSH and CDR2 is LQKENI. The V gene lost 1 base and the J gene lost 5 bases, with 16 bases spanning the gap. CDR3 size: 16 residues. CDR3 region: CASSPRDTFSGDTQYF. The CDR3 DNA reads TGTGCCAGCTCACCACGGGACACCTTCTCGGGAGATACGCAGTATTTT.